This T cell receptor (beta chain) was recovered during a study of T cells in Graves' hyperthyroidism and ophthalmopathy. This clonotype was counted many times. Its target is unknown. Graves' hyperthyroidism without ophthalmopathy progression within 18 months was termed stable. On the basis of clinical symptoms, serum thyroxine and TRAb, thyroid ultrasound and orbital computed tomography, diagnoses were made. Study observations and caveats: Classification by a 13 V-J model distinguished ophthalmopathy from stable hyperthyroidism.

The source material, RNA transcripts, was used to amplify TCR beta CDR3 regions. TCR CDR3 regions were first amplified by RT-PCR with HTBI primers. TCRdb redid the calling of the multiplex PCR reads with MiXCR, one entry per CDR3 protein. Here the sample spans roughly 420,000 distinct CDR3 sequences, about 15% being singletons. Germline lookup yields CDR1 SEHNR and CDR2 FQNEAQ (reference sequence). V was pared by 2 bases and J by 4 bases, with 5 bases between. The CDR3 contains 12 residues. The receptor's source is a woman between 18 and 29 years old with Graves' hyperthyroidism. Sequencing was done on a sample of blood. V usage is TRBV7-9 and J usage is TRBJ1-2; no firm D call. In DNA form, the CDR3 reads TGTGCCAGCAGCTTAATCATCTATGGCTACACCTTC. Translated, it gives CASSLIIYGYTF.